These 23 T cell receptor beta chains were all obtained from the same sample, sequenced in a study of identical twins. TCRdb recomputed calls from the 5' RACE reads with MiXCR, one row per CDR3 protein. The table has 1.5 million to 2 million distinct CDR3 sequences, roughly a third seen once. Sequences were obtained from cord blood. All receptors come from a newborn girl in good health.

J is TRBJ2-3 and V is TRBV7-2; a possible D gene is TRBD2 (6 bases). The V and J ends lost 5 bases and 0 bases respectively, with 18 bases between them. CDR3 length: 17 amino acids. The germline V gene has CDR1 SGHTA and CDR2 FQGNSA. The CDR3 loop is CASSRRRETRSTDTQYF. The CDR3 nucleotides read TGTGCCAGCAGCCGACGCCGCGAGACTAGGAGCACAGATACGCAGTATTTT.

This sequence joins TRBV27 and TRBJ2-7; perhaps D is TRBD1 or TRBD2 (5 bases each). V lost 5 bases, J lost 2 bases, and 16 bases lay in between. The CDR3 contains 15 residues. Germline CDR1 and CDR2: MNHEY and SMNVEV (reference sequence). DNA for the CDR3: TGTGCCAGCAGTGCCCGTCGGGGCAGGACCTACGAGCAGTACTTC. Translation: CASSARRGRTYEQYF.

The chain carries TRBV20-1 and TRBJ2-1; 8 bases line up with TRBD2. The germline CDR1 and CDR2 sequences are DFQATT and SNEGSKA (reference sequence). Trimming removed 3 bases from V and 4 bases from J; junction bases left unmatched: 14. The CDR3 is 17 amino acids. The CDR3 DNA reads TGCAGTGCTAGCCTCCTTGAGCGGGAGCTGAAGTACAATGAGCAGTTCTTC. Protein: CSASLLERELKYNEQFF.

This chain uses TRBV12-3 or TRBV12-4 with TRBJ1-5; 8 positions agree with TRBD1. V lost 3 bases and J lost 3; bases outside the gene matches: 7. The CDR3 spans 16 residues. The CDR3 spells CASSFLSTGVNQPQHF. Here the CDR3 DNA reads TGTGCCAGCAGTTTTCTGTCGACAGGGGTCAATCAGCCCCAGCATTTT.

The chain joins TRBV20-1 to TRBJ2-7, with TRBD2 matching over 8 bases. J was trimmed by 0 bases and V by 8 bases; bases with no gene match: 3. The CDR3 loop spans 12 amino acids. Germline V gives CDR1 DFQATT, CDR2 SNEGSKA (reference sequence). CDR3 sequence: CSLSGSSYEQYF. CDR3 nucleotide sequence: TGCAGTCTCAGCGGGAGCTCCTACGAGCAGTACTTC.

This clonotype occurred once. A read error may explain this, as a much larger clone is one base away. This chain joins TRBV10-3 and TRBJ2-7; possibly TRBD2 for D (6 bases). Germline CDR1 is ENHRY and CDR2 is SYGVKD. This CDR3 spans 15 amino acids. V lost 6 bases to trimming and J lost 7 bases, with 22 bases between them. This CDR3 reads CAISTVGRYNNEQYF. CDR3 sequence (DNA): TGTGCCATCAGCACGGTAGGGAGGTACAACAATGAGCAGTACTTC.

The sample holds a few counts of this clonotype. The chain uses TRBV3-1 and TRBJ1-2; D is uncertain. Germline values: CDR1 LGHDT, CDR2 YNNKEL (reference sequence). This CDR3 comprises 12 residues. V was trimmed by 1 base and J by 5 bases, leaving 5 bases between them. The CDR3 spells CASSQARYGYTF. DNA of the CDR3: TGTGCCAGCAGCCAAGCGCGGTATGGCTACACCTTC.

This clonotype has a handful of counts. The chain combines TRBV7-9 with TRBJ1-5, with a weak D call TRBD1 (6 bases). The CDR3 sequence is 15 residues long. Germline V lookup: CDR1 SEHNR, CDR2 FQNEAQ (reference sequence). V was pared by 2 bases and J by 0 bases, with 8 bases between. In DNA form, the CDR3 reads TGTGCCAGCAGCTTATCAGGGGCTAGCAATCAGCCCCAGCATTTT. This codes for CASSLSGASNQPQHF.

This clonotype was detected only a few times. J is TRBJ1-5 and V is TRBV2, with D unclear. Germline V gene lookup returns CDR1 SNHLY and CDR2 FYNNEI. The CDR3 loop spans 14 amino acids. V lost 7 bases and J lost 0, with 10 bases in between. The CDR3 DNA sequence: TGTGCCAGCACATCGGCTTATAGCAATCAGCCCCAGCATTTT. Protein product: CASTSAYSNQPQHF.

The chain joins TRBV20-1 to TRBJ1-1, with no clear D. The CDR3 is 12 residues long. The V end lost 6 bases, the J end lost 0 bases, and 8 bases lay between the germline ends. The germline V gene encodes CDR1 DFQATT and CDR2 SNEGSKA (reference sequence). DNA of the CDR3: TGCAGTGCGAAGCGGATGAACACTGAAGCTTTCTTT. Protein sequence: CSAKRMNTEAFF.

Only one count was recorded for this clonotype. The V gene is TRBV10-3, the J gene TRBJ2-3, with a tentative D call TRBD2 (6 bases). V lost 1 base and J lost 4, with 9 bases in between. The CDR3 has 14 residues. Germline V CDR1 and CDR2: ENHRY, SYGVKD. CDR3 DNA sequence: TGTGCCATCAGTGAGTTCGGGGGAGCAGATACGCAGTATTTT. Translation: CAISEFGGADTQYF.

CDR3 amino acids: CSVVGGPGNEQFF. DNA for the CDR3: TGCAGCGTTGTCGGTGGGCCGGGCAATGAGCAGTTCTTC. The V and J genes are TRBV29-1 and TRBJ2-1; D is undetermined. Trimming stripped 4 bases from V and 6 bases from J, with 13 bases between. Germline CDR1 is SQVTM and CDR2 is ANQGSEA. The CDR3 runs 13 residues.

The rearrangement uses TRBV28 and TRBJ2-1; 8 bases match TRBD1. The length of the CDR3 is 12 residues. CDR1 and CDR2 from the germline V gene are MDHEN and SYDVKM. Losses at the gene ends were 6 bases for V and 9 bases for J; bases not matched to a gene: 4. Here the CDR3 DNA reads TGTGCCAGCAGAACCGACAGGGGTGAGCAGTTCTTC. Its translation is CASRTDRGEQFF.

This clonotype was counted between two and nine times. Here the CDR3 reads CATLYYEQYF. CDR3 nucleotides: TGTGCCACTTTATACTACGAGCAGTACTTC. The chain recombines TRBV6-1 with TRBJ2-7; D gene uncertain. The germline V gene encodes CDR1 MNHNS and CDR2 SASEGT. Trimming left V 10 bases short and J 3 bases short, with 7 bases between. This CDR3 contains 10 residues.

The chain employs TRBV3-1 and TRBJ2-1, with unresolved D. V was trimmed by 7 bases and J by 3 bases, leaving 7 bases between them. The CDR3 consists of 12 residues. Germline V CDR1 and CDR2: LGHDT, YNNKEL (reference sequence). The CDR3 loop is CASIGGYNEQFF. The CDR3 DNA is TGTGCCAGCATCGGCGGCTACAATGAGCAGTTCTTC.

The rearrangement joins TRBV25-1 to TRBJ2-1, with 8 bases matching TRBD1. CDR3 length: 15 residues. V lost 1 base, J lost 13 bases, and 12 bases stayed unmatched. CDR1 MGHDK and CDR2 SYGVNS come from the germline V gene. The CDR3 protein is CASSELVRGPETQFF. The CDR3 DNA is TGTGCCAGCAGTGAATTGGTCAGGGGGCCTGAGACCCAGTTCTTC.

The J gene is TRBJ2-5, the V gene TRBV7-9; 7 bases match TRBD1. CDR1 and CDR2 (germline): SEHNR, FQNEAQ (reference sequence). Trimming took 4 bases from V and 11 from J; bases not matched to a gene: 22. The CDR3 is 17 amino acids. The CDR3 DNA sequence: TGTGCCAGCAGCTCCTCCGGGACAGTGAACTCCTACAATGAGCAGTACTTC. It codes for CASSSSGTVNSYNEQYF.

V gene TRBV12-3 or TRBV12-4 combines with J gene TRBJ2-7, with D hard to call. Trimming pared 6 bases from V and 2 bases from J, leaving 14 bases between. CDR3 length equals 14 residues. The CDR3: CASRVTLGPYEQYF. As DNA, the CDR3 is TGTGCCAGCAGGGTAACCCTAGGTCCCTACGAGCAGTACTTC.

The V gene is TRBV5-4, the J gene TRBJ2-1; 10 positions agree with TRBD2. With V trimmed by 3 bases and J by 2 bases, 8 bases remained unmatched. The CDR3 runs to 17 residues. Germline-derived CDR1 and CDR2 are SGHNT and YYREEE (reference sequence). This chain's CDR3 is CASSWNYSGGAYNEQFF. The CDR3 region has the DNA TGTGCCAGCAGCTGGAACTACAGCGGGGGGGCCTACAATGAGCAGTTCTTC.

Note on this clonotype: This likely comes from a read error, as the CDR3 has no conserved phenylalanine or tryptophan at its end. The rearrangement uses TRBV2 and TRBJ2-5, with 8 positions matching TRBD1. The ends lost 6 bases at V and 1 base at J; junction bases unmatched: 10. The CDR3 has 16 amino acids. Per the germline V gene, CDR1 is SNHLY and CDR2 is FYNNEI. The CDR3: CASSLTDRAIQETQYS. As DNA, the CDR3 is TGTGCCAGCAGCCTAACGGACAGGGCCATCCAAGAGACCCAGTACTCC.

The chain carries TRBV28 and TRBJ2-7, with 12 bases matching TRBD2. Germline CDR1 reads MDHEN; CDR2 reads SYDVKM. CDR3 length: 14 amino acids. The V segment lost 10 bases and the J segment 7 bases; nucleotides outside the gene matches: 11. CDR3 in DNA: TGTGCCACCAGGACTAGCGGGGTCTACAATGAGCAGTACTTC. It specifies CATRTSGVYNEQYF.

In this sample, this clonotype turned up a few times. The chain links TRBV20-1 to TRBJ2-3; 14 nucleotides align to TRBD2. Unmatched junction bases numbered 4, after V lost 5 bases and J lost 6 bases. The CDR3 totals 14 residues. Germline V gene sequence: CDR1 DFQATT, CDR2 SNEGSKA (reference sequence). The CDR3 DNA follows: TGCAGTGCTGGGACTAGCGGGAGTCGGGATACGCAGTATTTT. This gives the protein CSAGTSGSRDTQYF.

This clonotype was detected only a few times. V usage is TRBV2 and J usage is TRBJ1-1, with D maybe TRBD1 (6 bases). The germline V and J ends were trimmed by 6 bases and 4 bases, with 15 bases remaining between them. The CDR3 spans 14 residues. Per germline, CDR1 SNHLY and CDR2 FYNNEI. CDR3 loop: CASRSGQWGTEAFF. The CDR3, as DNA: TGTGCCAGCAGGTCGGGACAATGGGGCACTGAAGCTTTCTTT.